What follows are 32 T cell receptor beta chains derived from one specimen sequenced in a study of blood T cell repertoires in COVID-19 (dated by TCRdb to 2018 to 2021). The library was produced with the immunoSEQ multiplex PCR assay. Drawn from immuneACCESS, this table holds only the in-frame rearrangements with V and J called that TCRdb kept. Clones are partly lost; checked studies trace under half to an unresolved V gene and leave the rest unexplained. A total of a few hundred thousand clones appear in this sample, about nine tenths of them only once. Approximately 7.2% of the sample is taken by the ten largest. Sequencing input: peripheral blood. Receptor source: a woman aged 25 to 39 who had recovered from COVID-19.

The V and J genes are TRBV11-3 and TRBJ1-4; unclear D gene. The V and J ends lost 6 bases and 5 bases respectively, with 13 bases between them. Germline loops: CDR1 SGHNT, CDR2 YENEEA. This CDR3 is 14 amino acids long. The CDR3 DNA follows: TGTGCCAGCAGGGTTGAGGGCTTAAATGAAAAACTGTTTTTT. Its translation is CASRVEGLNEKLFF. The variable domain in full, with the rest retrieved from reference TRBV11-3 and TRBJ1-4, is EAGVVQSPRYKIIEKKQPVAFWCNPISGHNTLYWYLQNLGQGPELLIRYENEEAVDDSQLPKDRFSAERLKGVDSTLKIQPAELGDSAVYLCASRVEGLNEKLFFGSGTQLSVL.

Here the CDR3 reads CASSLAGGSYEQYF. CDR3 nucleotides: TGCGCCAGCAGCTTGGCAGGGGGATCCTACGAGCAGTACTTC. The chain links TRBV5-1 to TRBJ2-7; 7 bases align to TRBD1. The ends lost 0 bases at V and 1 base at J; junction bases unmatched: 1. The CDR3 loop spans 14 amino acids. Per germline, CDR1 SGHRS and CDR2 YFSETQ.

The chain employs TRBV7-3 and TRBJ2-3; 14 nucleotides match TRBD2. This CDR3 region has 17 residues. V trimming: 8 bases; J trimming: 4 bases; junction bases outside the gene matches: 11. In germline, CDR1 is SGHTA, CDR2 FQGTGA. CDR3: CASRSGTSGGGADTQYF. CDR3 DNA sequence: TGTGCCAGCCGGTCCGGGACTAGCGGGGGAGGTGCAGATACGCAGTATTTT. The full variable domain, rest sourced from reference TRBV7-3 and TRBJ2-3, is GAGVSQTPSNKVTEKGKYVELRCDPISGHTALYWYRQSLGQGPEFLIYFQGTGAADDSGLPNDRFFAVRPEGSVSTLKIQRTERGDSAVYLCASRSGTSGGGADTQYFGPGTRLTVL.

The V call is TRBV28, the J call TRBJ1-2, with 7 bases that match TRBD1. CDR1 and CDR2 from the germline V gene are MDHEN and SYDVKM. V was clipped by 7 bases and J by 5 bases; unmatched bases: 4. The CDR3 covers 12 residues. The CDR3: CASMGTAYGYTF. CDR3 in DNA: TGTGCCAGCATGGGGACAGCATATGGCTACACCTTC.

The chain links TRBV5-1 to TRBJ2-3; 11 bases are a match to TRBD2. V trimming: 2 bases; J trimming: 2 bases; junction bases outside the gene matches: 7. Germline values: CDR1 SGHRS, CDR2 YFSETQ. CDR3 length equals 17 residues. CDR3 protein: CASSLQLAGGNTDTQYF. The CDR3 coding sequence is TGCGCCAGCAGCTTACAATTAGCGGGGGGGAACACAGATACGCAGTATTTT. Filled out from reference TRBV5-1 and TRBJ2-3, the complete variable domain reads KAGVTQTPRYLIKTRGQQVTLSCSPISGHRSVSWYQQTPGQGLQFLFEYFSETQRNKGNFPGRFSGRQFSNSRSEMNVSTLELGDSALYLCASSLQLAGGNTDTQYFGPGTRLTVL.

CDR3 sequence reads: CASSEVGRLNEKLFF. The CDR3 DNA reads TGTGCCAGCAGTGAGGTGGGCCGTTTAAATGAAAAACTGTTTTTT. The chain has TRBV25-1 and TRBJ1-4, with no clear D. Germline-derived CDR1 and CDR2 are MGHDK and SYGVNS. The CDR3 contains 15 residues. The V end was cut by 3 bases, the J end by 5 bases, with 13 bases between.

This clone was counted a single time. The chain recombines TRBV18 with TRBJ2-7, with TRBD1 matching over 10 bases. CDR3 length: 15 residues. J lost 4 bases, V lost 2 bases, and 5 bases had no gene match. CDR1 is KGHSH and CDR2 is LQKENI in the germline V gene. The CDR3 loop is CASSPGTGDLYEQYF. The DNA of the CDR3 is TGTGCCAGCTCACCAGGGACAGGGGACTTGTACGAGCAGTACTTC.

This clone was picked up a small number of times. The rearrangement links TRBV2 to TRBJ1-2; TRBD1 aligns across 9 bases. This CDR3 has 14 amino acids. The ends lost 6 bases at V and 5 bases at J; junction bases unmatched: 7. Per germline, CDR1 SNHLY and CDR2 FYNNEI. In DNA, the CDR3 is TGTGCCAGCAGAGGGACAGGGTGGGAATATGGCTACACCTTC. Translated, it gives CASRGTGWEYGYTF.

The V call is TRBV24-1, the J call TRBJ2-5, with 9 bases that match TRBD2. Germline CDR1 and CDR2: KGHDR and SFDVKD. V lost 5 bases and J lost 4; bases outside the gene matches: 7. The CDR3 runs to 15 residues. In DNA form, the CDR3 reads TGTGCCACCAGTGGGGTAGCGGGGGCCTTAGAGACCCAGTACTTC. Its protein is CATSGVAGALETQYF.

This clone was counted only a few times. The rearrangement links TRBV5-4 to TRBJ1-2; perhaps TRBD1 as D (6 bases). The CDR3 sequence is 15 residues long. V lost 4 bases, J lost 0 bases, and 13 bases lay in between. Germline values: CDR1 SGHNT, CDR2 YYREEE (reference sequence). CDR3 sequence: CASSQGTASNYGYTF. CDR3 coding DNA: TGTGCCAGCAGCCAGGGGACGGCCTCTAACTATGGCTACACCTTC. Based on the CDR3 plus reference TRBV5-4 and TRBJ1-2, the full variable domain is ETGVTQSPTHLIKTRGQQVTLRCSSQSGHNTVSWYQQALGQGPQFIFQYYREEENGRGNFPPRFSGLQFPNYSSELNVNALELDDSALYLCASSQGTASNYGYTFGSGTRLTVV.

The chain joins TRBV18 to TRBJ1-1; 7 positions agree with TRBD1. The germline gives CDR1 KGHSH, CDR2 LQKENI. The V gene end was trimmed by 6 bases and the J gene end by 5 bases; junction bases not matched to a gene: 15. The CDR3 length is 16 residues. The CDR3 loop is CASSPELDRARTEAFF. The CDR3 DNA reads as TGTGCCAGCTCGCCGGAACTCGACAGGGCAAGAACTGAAGCTTTCTTT.

The chain employs TRBV6-5 and TRBJ1-3, with D possibly being TRBD1 (5 bases). The CDR3 contains 15 residues. Germline V gene sequence: CDR1 MNHEY, CDR2 SVGAGI. V was trimmed by 2 bases and J by 2 bases, leaving 10 bases between them. Here the CDR3 reads CASSYGRGAGNTIYF. The CDR3, as DNA: TGTGCCAGCAGTTACGGGCGGGGGGCTGGAAACACCATATATTTT.

V and J are TRBV27 and TRBJ2-2, with no clear D. Looked up from germline, CDR1 is MNHEY and CDR2 is SMNVEV (reference sequence). V lost 0 bases and J 6 bases, leaving 2 bases between the germline ends. The CDR3 length is 12 residues. As DNA, the CDR3 is TGTGCCAGCAGTTTATCCGCCGGGGAGCTGTTTTTT. It encodes CASSLSAGELFF.

This chain uses TRBV11-1 with TRBJ2-1; 12 bases are a match to TRBD1. V gave up 3 bases and J gave up 7 bases; unmatched junction bases: 7. The length of the CDR3 is 16 residues. The germline V gene has CDR1 SGHAT and CDR2 FQDESV (reference sequence). The CDR3 region has the DNA TGTGCCAGCAGCTTTAGGGGGACAGGGGGCGAAAATGAGCAGTTCTTC. It yields the protein CASSFRGTGGENEQFF. Full variable domain (remainder filled in from reference TRBV11-1 and TRBJ2-1): EAEVAQSPRYKITEKSQAVAFWCDPISGHATLYWYRQILGQGPELLVQFQDESVVDDSQLPKDRFSAERLKGVDSTLKIQPAELGDSAMYLCASSFRGTGGENEQFFGPGTRLTVL.

The chain is built from TRBV12-3 or TRBV12-4 and TRBJ1-4; D not resolved. The CDR3 is 13 amino acids. V dropped 5 bases and J dropped 8 bases, with 12 bases sitting between them. CDR3 in amino acids: CASSLTVEEKLFF. In nucleotides, the CDR3 is TGTGCCAGCAGTCTAACAGTTGAAGAAAAACTGTTTTTT.

The chain uses TRBV6-5 and TRBJ1-1, with D unclear. This CDR3 region has 13 residues. Trimming removed 3 bases at V and 4 bases at J, with 9 bases between. Germline V gene lookup returns CDR1 MNHEY and CDR2 SVGAGI. CDR3 DNA: TGTGCCAGCAGTTATGCCCCGGGCACTGAAGCTTTCTTT. It encodes CASSYAPGTEAFF.

The chain recombines TRBV14 with TRBJ2-3; 9 bases line up with TRBD2. This CDR3 spans 15 amino acids. V shed 6 bases, J shed 11 bases, and the junction held 15 bases outside the gene matches. The V gene's germline CDR1 is SGHDN and CDR2 FVKESK. This CDR3 is CASRATSGPYRMQYF. The CDR3 region has the DNA TGTGCCAGCAGGGCTACTAGCGGGCCCTACCGGATGCAGTATTTT.

This clone was seen only once. The chain recombines TRBV19 with TRBJ2-3, with D unresolved. From germline, CDR1 is LNHDA and CDR2 SQIVND (reference sequence). Trimming stripped 3 bases from V and 1 base from J, with 11 bases between. The CDR3 is 15 amino acids. CDR3 DNA: TGTGCCAGTAGTATCGCACACCTTGGCACAGATACGCAGTATTTT. Translating it yields CASSIAHLGTDTQYF.

The V gene is TRBV19, the J gene TRBJ1-3; 7 nucleotides line up with TRBD1. The CDR3 totals 16 residues. V gave up 6 bases and J gave up 0 bases; unmatched junction bases: 8. Germline assignment: CDR1 LNHDA and CDR2 SQIVND (reference sequence). CDR3 bases: TGTGCCAGTAGAAGGACAGGTCTCTCCTCTGGAAACACCATATATTTT. Protein: CASRRTGLSSGNTIYF.

This clone was seen once. The gene calls are TRBV2 and TRBJ1-1; D is undetermined. The V end was cut by 3 bases, the J end by 1 base, with 9 bases between. This CDR3 is 14 amino acids long. Germline loops: CDR1 SNHLY, CDR2 FYNNEI. CDR3 loop: CASSEVRRNTEAFF. CDR3 bases: TGTGCCAGCAGTGAGGTACGGAGGAACACTGAAGCTTTCTTT. Drawing the rest from reference TRBV2 and TRBJ1-1, the complete variable domain is EPEVTQTPSHQVTQMGQEVILRCVPISNHLYFYWYRQILGQKVEFLVSFYNNEISEKSEIFDDQFSVERPDGSNFTLKIRSTKLEDSAMYFCASSEVRRNTEAFFGQGTRLTVV.

The rearrangement links TRBV3-1 (or the pseudogene TRBV3-2) to TRBJ1-4, with D perhaps TRBD1 (5 bases). CDR1 is LGHDT and CDR2 is YNNKEL in the germline V gene (reference sequence). V lost 2 bases and J lost 13, with 14 bases in between. The CDR3 length is 13 residues. The CDR3 region is CASSQREVGRLFF. DNA for the CDR3: TGTGCCAGCAGCCAAAGGGAGGTGGGGCGACTGTTTTTT.

The chain has TRBV9 and TRBJ1-6; a possible D gene is TRBD1 (5 bases). V was shortened by 0 bases and J by 4 bases, with 11 bases between the two germline ends. The CDR3 runs 16 residues. Looked up from germline, CDR1 is SGDLS and CDR2 is YYNGEE. CDR3 sequence: CASSVAGQEYNSPLHF. The CDR3 DNA reads TGTGCCAGCAGCGTAGCAGGACAAGAGTATAATTCACCCCTCCACTTT.

The V and J genes are TRBV19 and TRBJ1-2; no reliable D call. The CDR3 totals 14 residues. Trimming pared 2 bases from V and 1 base from J, leaving 8 bases between. Germline V gene sequence: CDR1 LNHDA, CDR2 SQIVND (reference sequence). The CDR3 here is CASSIRGNNYGYTF. The CDR3 DNA is TGTGCCAGTAGTATACGGGGTAATAACTATGGCTACACCTTC.

Only one count was recorded for this clone. V gene TRBV19 combines with J gene TRBJ1-2; 9 nucleotides agree with TRBD1. Per the germline V gene, CDR1 is LNHDA and CDR2 is SQIVND (reference sequence). The trim removed 3 bases at V and 6 bases at J, leaving 8 bases unmatched. This CDR3 is built from 15 residues. The CDR3 sequence is CASSIRDRVGNGYTF. The CDR3 nucleotides are TGTGCCAGTAGTATTCGGGACAGGGTCGGAAATGGCTACACCTTC.

J is TRBJ1-4 and V is TRBV7-6; D not certain. Trimming took off 3 bases at V and 2 bases at J, with 10 bases between the two ends. CDR3 length: 15 amino acids. CDR1 is SGHVS and CDR2 is FNYEAQ in the germline V gene. CDR3 DNA sequence: TGTGCCAGCAGCTTGGAAGGAGCGACTAATGAAAAACTGTTTTTT. Translating gives CASSLEGATNEKLFF.

The table lists this clone with a count of one. The V gene is TRBV1, the J gene TRBJ1-6; the table's D gene call, TRBD1, was not cross checked with the DNA. TRBV1 is reported as a pseudogene. This CDR3 has 14 residues. CDR3 region: CTSSPKGFCSPLHF. The CDR3, as DNA: TGCACCAGCAGCCCCAAGGGGTTTTGTTCACCCCTCCACTTT.

The genes are TRBV7-3 and TRBJ2-3; the D is unclear. The CDR3 is made up of 13 amino acids. Trimming stripped 5 bases from V and 3 bases from J, with 9 bases between. Per the germline V gene, CDR1 is SGHTA and CDR2 is FQGTGA. CDR3 in amino acids: CASSPALTDTQYF. CDR3 DNA sequence: TGTGCCAGCAGCCCTGCGTTGACAGATACGCAGTATTTT.

CDR3 sequence (DNA): TGCAGCGTTCATAAACAGGGGAACGGAAACATTCAGTACTTC. It encodes CSVHKQGNGNIQYF. The chain recombines TRBV29-1 with TRBJ2-4; TRBD1 matches at 7 bases. This CDR3 is built from 14 residues. The germline V gene encodes CDR1 SQVTM and CDR2 ANQGSEA. V lost 5 bases, J lost 6 bases, and 10 bases stayed unmatched.

Concerning this clone: Other DNA sequences in this sample translate to the same CDR3. This rearrangement joins TRBV7-2 to TRBJ2-7, with D perhaps matching TRBD2 (5 bases). The germline gives CDR1 SGHTA, CDR2 FQGNSA. The CDR3 loop spans 12 amino acids. The ends were cut back, 5 bases at V and 4 bases at J, with 9 bases in the middle. CDR3: CASSATRYEQYF. The CDR3 coding sequence is TGTGCCAGCAGCGCAACTAGGTACGAGCAGTACTTC.

With regard to this clone: Other DNA sequences in the same sample also yield this CDR3. The gene calls are TRBV6-5 and TRBJ1-6; D unclear. Trimming shortened V by 2 bases and J by 7 bases, and 6 bases separated the two germline ends. Germline V lookup: CDR1 MNHEY, CDR2 SVGAGI. The CDR3 runs 13 residues. As DNA, the CDR3 is TGTGCCAGCAGTTACGCGGGGAATTCACCCCTCCACTTT. Translation gives CASSYAGNSPLHF.

V is TRBV4-2 and J is TRBJ2-2; D perhaps matches TRBD2 (6 bases). Germline CDR1 reads LGHNA; CDR2 reads YNFKEQ. V shed 7 bases and J shed 1 base, with 16 bases lying between them. CDR3 size: 16 residues. The CDR3 loop is CASKMKGGVNTGELFF. CDR3 sequence (DNA): TGTGCCAGCAAAATGAAGGGCGGGGTGAACACCGGGGAGCTGTTTTTT.

The V gene is TRBV21-1, the J gene TRBJ1-2. TRBV21-1 is given as a pseudogene. This CDR3 is built from 16 residues. CDR3 residues: CASSRNRRGTNYGYTF. The CDR3 nucleotides are TGTGCCAGCAGCAGGAACCGGAGGGGCACTAACTATGGCTACACCTTC.